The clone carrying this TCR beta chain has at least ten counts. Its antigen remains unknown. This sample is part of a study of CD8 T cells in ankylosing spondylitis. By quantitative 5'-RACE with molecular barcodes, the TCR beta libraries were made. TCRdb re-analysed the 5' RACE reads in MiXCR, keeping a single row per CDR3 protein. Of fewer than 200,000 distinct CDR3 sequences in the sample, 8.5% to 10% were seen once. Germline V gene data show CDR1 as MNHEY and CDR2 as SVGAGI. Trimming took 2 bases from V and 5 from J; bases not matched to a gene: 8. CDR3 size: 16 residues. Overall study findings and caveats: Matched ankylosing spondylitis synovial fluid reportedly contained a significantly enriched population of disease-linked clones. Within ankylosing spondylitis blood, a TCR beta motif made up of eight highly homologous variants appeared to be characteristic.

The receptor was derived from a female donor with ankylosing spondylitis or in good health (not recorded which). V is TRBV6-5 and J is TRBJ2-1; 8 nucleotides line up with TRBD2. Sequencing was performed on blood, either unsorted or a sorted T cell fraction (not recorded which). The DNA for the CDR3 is TGTGCCAGCAGTTACACGGCTAGCGGGTATCACAATGAGCAGTTCTTC. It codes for CASSYTASGYHNEQFF.